The rows below give T cell receptor beta chains drawn from one sample of a study of glioma-infiltrating T cells after dendritic cell vaccination. The protocol was immunoSEQ multiplex PCR, while the TCRdb copy is restricted to in-frame clones and leaves out a portion. The sample has tens of thousands of clones; around 85% are singletons. Sample: blood, taken after dendritic cell vaccination. These receptors were collected from a human donor with glioblastoma. Each CDR3 is given with its conserved first and last residue.

v_gene: TRBV23-1
CDR3aa: CASSPDGEISTDTQYF

v_gene: TRBV6-5
CDR3aa: CASSYSGGGPQPQHF

v_gene: TRBV4-1
CDR3aa: CASSPRFSTGTGEAFF

v_gene: TRBV27
CDR3aa: CASSLGRRGQPQHF

v_gene: TRBV9
CDR3aa: CASSVGSYNEQFF

v_gene: TRBV28
CDR3aa: CASSLRVETQYF

v_gene: TRBV15
CDR3aa: CATSRGTSGVTDTQYF

v_gene: TRBV7-7
CDR3aa: CASSSQLLPGQGLPAGEKLFF

v_gene: TRBV14
CDR3aa: CASSHYRDRELIGEEQLFF

v_gene: TRBV27
CDR3aa: CASSLAGENTEAFF

v_gene: TRBV19
CDR3aa: CASSNYLRDRDEDIQYF

v_gene: TRBV5-1
CDR3aa: CASSLVQGNYGYTF

v_gene: TRBV9
CDR3aa: CASGRQSSPSTDTQYF

v_gene: TRBV7-6
CDR3aa: CASSSGSLNGHNSPLHF

v_gene: TRBV10-3
CDR3aa: CAISESRGLAGELFF

v_gene: TRBV6-1
CDR3aa: CASEDYNRGSYEQYF

v_gene: TRBV7-8
CDR3aa: CASRLASDEQYF

v_gene: TRBV6-5
CDR3aa: CAGSYGQGLGSPLHF

v_gene: TRBV4-3
CDR3aa: CASSQGGGRGETQYF

v_gene: TRBV6-1
CDR3aa: CASNQRGPSYGYTF

v_gene: TRBV10-3
CDR3aa: CAISASRDRVPEAFF

v_gene: TRBV30
CDR3aa: CACRKGQGSSYNSPLHF

v_gene: TRBV5-1
CDR3aa: CASSPLTGTGQQYF

v_gene: TRBV7-7
CDR3aa: CASSLGDSLGEKLFF

v_gene: TRBV2
CDR3aa: CASSVGESPLHF

v_gene: TRBV6-5
CDR3aa: CASSYSSRSGYTF

v_gene: TRBV5-6
CDR3aa: CASSVTGRQETQYF

v_gene: TRBV19
CDR3aa: CASRDRGREQYF

v_gene: TRBV4-2
CDR3aa: CASSHGLAGGDEQFF

v_gene: TRBV6-4
CDR3aa: CASSRQRNEKLFF

v_gene: TRBV5-1
CDR3aa: CASSLWTGSNTEAFF

v_gene: TRBV25-1
CDR3aa: CASKPGLRMNTEAFF

v_gene: TRBV6-5
CDR3aa: CASTPQQGNEQFF

v_gene: TRBV5-1
CDR3aa: CASSGGPSDYGYTF

v_gene: TRBV7-2
CDR3aa: CASSLAPGLRYEQYF

v_gene: TRBV7-2
CDR3aa: CASRGEGNTEAFF

v_gene: TRBV19
CDR3aa: CASRWSGIQYF

v_gene: TRBV18
CDR3aa: CASSPQVDNQPQHF

v_gene: TRBV4-3
CDR3aa: CASICVGTASYNEQFF

v_gene: TRBV7-2
CDR3aa: CASGRSNQPQHF

v_gene: TRBV10-3
CDR3aa: CAISAPVGREWDEQYF

v_gene: TRBV2
CDR3aa: CASSEVRAGTGELFF

v_gene: TRBV11-2
CDR3aa: CASSPRVEQFF

v_gene: TRBV25-1
CDR3aa: CASSESRDEQYF

v_gene: TRBV30
CDR3aa: CAWSAPPTAGGYTF

v_gene: TRBV10-1
CDR3aa: CASSLQRRTDTQYF

v_gene: TRBV28
CDR3aa: CASSLDLASGSLFYEQYF

v_gene: TRBV29-1
CDR3aa: CSVLLILGGKGYTF